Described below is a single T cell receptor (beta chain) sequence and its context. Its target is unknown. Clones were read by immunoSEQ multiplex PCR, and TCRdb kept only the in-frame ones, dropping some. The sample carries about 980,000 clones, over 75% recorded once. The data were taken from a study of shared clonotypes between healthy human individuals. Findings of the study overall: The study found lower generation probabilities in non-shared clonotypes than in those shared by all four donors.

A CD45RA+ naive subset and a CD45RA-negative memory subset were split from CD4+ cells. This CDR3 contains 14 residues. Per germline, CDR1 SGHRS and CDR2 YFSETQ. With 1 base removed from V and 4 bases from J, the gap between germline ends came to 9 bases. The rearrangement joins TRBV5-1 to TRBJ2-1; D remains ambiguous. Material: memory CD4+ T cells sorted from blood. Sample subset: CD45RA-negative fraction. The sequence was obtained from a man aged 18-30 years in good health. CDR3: CASSLSGSYNEQFF. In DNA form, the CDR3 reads TGCGCCAGCAGCTTGAGTGGCAGTTACAATGAGCAGTTCTTC.